This TCR beta chain stems from a study of identical twins. TCRdb passed the 5' RACE reads through MiXCR, listing each CDR3 protein once. The table lists some 260,000 distinct CDR3 sequences, over 12% of them singletons. Unmatched junction bases numbered 2, after V lost 4 bases and J lost 4 bases. The CDR3 contains 14 residues. The germline CDR1 and CDR2 sequences are MRHNA and SNTAGT. Study results and limitations: For cord blood, abundant beta clonotypes had fewer insertions, unlike memory repertoires, which showed none. Conclusions rested on cross-sectional statistics rather than following the same donors.

This clonotype was recorded at least ten times. What it recognizes is unknown. All donors were healthy Caucasians. This TCR came from a woman between 18 and 29 years old in good health. Sequenced input: memory (CD45RO+) T cells sorted from blood. This rearrangement joins TRBV6-4 to TRBJ1-1, with 11 positions matching TRBD1. The CDR3 region is CASSAGTGGTEAFF. The CDR3 DNA reads as TGTGCCAGCAGTGCCGGGACAGGGGGCACTGAAGCTTTCTTT.